One sample yielded the 14 T cell receptor beta chains listed below, sequenced in a study of somatic mutations in cytotoxic T cells in rheumatoid arthritis. Measured with immunoSEQ multiplex PCR; TCRdb has only the in-frame clones, and not every one. Of about 18,000 clones detected, more than 60% appear once; the ten largest clones hold less than 25%. The sample was CD8+ T cells sorted from blood. All receptors derive from a woman aged 55-69 years in good health.

The chain is built from TRBV7-9 and TRBJ1-5; TRBD1 might be the D (5 bases). V was shortened by 1 base and J by 3 bases, with 7 bases between the two germline ends. The CDR3 has 14 residues. In germline, CDR1 is SEHNR, CDR2 FQNEAQ (reference sequence). The CDR3 region is CASSLVQANQPQHF. CDR3 nucleotides: TGTGCCAGCAGCTTAGTACAGGCCAATCAGCCCCAGCATTTT.

This clone was observed a few times. V is TRBV5-7 and J is TRBJ2-7; D remains ambiguous. TRBV5-7 is annotated as an ORF whose role is uncertain. Trimming pared 4 bases from V and 4 bases from J, leaving 21 bases between. The CDR3 totals 16 residues. The CDR3 protein is CASSPGPIIKPYEQYF. In nucleotides, the CDR3 is TGTGCCAGCAGCCCTGGTCCGATCATTAAACCTTACGAGCAGTACTTC.

The gene calls are TRBV19 and TRBJ1-5; 7 bases agree with TRBD1. The CDR3 runs to 15 residues. The trim removed 8 bases at V and 4 bases at J, leaving 11 bases unmatched. The germline CDR1 and CDR2 sequences are LNHDA and SQIVND (reference sequence). The DNA of the CDR3 is TGTGCCAGTGGAAGGGACAGTGTGAGGAATCAGCCCCAGCATTTT. Protein product: CASGRDSVRNQPQHF. The full variable domain, completed using reference TRBV19 and TRBJ1-5, is DGGITQSPKYLFRKEGQNVTLSCEQNLNHDAMYWYRQDPGQGLRLIYYSQIVNDFQKGDIAEGYSVSREKKESFPLTVTSAQKNPTAFYLCASGRDSVRNQPQHFGDGTRLSIL.

This clone has only one observation. The rearrangement joins TRBV21-1 to TRBJ1-5. TRBV21-1 is listed as a pseudogene. The CDR3 consists of 18 residues. The CDR3 is CASSKWVGHLDSNQPQHF. As DNA, the CDR3 is TGTGCCAGCAGCAAATGGGTCGGGCACCTAGATAGCAATCAGCCCCAGCATTTT.

The chain is built from TRBV27 and TRBJ1-6, with 12 positions matching TRBD1. The germline gives CDR1 MNHEY, CDR2 SMNVEV (reference sequence). After removal of 5 bases from V and 7 bases from J, the junction contained 6 bases not matched to a gene. The CDR3 is 16 amino acids. The CDR3 loop is CASSPGTGGPNSPLHF. Written as DNA, the CDR3 is TGTGCCAGCAGTCCCGGGACAGGGGGCCCCAATTCACCCCTCCACTTT.

The chain carries TRBV10-2 and TRBJ2-2, with D tentatively TRBD2 (6 bases). CDR3 length: 14 residues. Germline CDR1 reads WSHSY; CDR2 reads SAAADI. Trimming took 4 bases from V and 5 from J, leaving 11 bases between them. In nucleotides, the CDR3 is TGCGCCAGCAGTGTGGTCAGCGGGACCGGGGAGCTGTTTTTT. Translated, it gives CASSVVSGTGELFF.

About this clone: Relative to the germline gene, one junction end is altered; a read error may explain this. V usage is TRBV7-6 and J usage is TRBJ2-1, with no clear D. CDR1 and CDR2 (germline): SGHVS, FNYEAQ. The CDR3 loop spans 13 amino acids. CDR3 DNA: TGTGCCAGCAGCCCCCCGAACTACTATGAGCAGTTCTTC. Protein product: CASSPPNYYEQFF.

This chain uses TRBV7-9 with TRBJ2-3, with no clear D. With 1 base removed from V and 6 bases from J, the gap between germline ends came to 14 bases. The CDR3 covers 15 residues. CDR1 is SEHNR, CDR2 FQNEAQ, per germline (reference sequence). The CDR3 sequence is CASSLGGRPRDTQYF. CDR3 DNA: TGTGCCAGCAGCTTAGGAGGCAGGCCCCGTGATACGCAGTATTTT.

This clone has more than one count but fewer than ten. The V and J genes are TRBV7-6 and TRBJ1-1; D might be TRBD1 (6 bases). This CDR3 spans 16 amino acids. In germline, CDR1 is SGHVS, CDR2 FNYEAQ. Trimming left V 5 bases short and J 0 bases short, with 16 bases between. The CDR3 region has the DNA TGTGCCAGCAGCCCCCTGGGGGCACAGCTGAACACTGAAGCTTTCTTT. It encodes CASSPLGAQLNTEAFF.

The table lists this clone with a count of one. The chain recombines TRBV14 with TRBJ1-1; unclear D gene. The germline V gene encodes CDR1 SGHDN and CDR2 FVKESK. This CDR3 is 14 amino acids long. Trimming stripped 0 bases from V and 5 bases from J, with 10 bases between. The CDR3 sequence: CASSQDYDGTEAFF. The CDR3 nucleotides read TGTGCCAGCAGCCAAGATTATGACGGGACTGAAGCTTTCTTT.

This chain uses TRBV7-9 with TRBJ2-6; unclear D gene. The CDR3 spans 13 residues. The V end was cut by 9 bases, the J end by 3 bases, with 9 bases between. Germline assignment: CDR1 SEHNR and CDR2 FQNEAQ (reference sequence). The chain's CDR3 is CARHSGGANVLTF. The DNA for the CDR3 is TGTGCCAGACATTCGGGTGGGGCCAACGTCCTGACTTTC.

The V and J genes are TRBV4-1 and TRBJ1-5; 7 nucleotides line up with TRBD1. V lost 1 base, J lost 12 bases, and 9 bases stayed unmatched. Germline lookup yields CDR1 MGHRA and CDR2 YSYEKL. The CDR3 has 14 residues. The CDR3 protein is CASSQAGTESRQHF. CDR3 coding DNA: TGCGCCAGCAGCCAAGCCGGGACAGAATCGCGCCAGCATTTT.

A few counts support this clone. The chain is built from TRBV7-6 and TRBJ1-5; a weak D match, TRBD1 (6 bases). The germline CDR1 and CDR2 sequences are SGHVS and FNYEAQ. The CDR3 consists of 15 residues. V lost 0 bases, J lost 6 bases, and 12 bases lay in between. CDR3 protein: CASSLAGGEGQPQHF. The CDR3 DNA reads as TGTGCCAGCAGCTTAGCAGGGGGGGAAGGTCAGCCCCAGCATTTT.

The chain is built from TRBV6-5 and TRBJ1-2; possibly TRBD1 for D (5 bases). This CDR3 contains 15 residues. V was cut by 8 bases and J by 2 bases, with 18 bases left in between. The germline V gene has CDR1 MNHEY and CDR2 SVGAGI. The CDR3 reads CASRRGDPTNYGYTF. The CDR3 region has the DNA TGTGCCAGCCGGAGGGGCGACCCTACAAACTATGGCTACACCTTC.